Shown below are 22 T cell receptor beta chains from a single sample sequenced in a study of blood T cell repertoires in COVID-19. Sequenced by immunoSEQ multiplex PCR; TCRdb stores in-frame clones only, minus some. Here the sample spans 35,000 to 45,000 clones, 70% to 90% being singletons. Specimen: peripheral blood. The origin of the receptors is a man aged 55 to 70 with active COVID-19.

V gene TRBV14 combines with J gene TRBJ2-2, with TRBD2 as a possible D gene (5 bases). The length of the CDR3 is 15 residues. Trimming removed 2 bases at V and 4 bases at J, with 11 bases between. The germline CDR1 and CDR2 sequences are SGHDN and FVKESK. The CDR3 loop is CASSQYGKATGELFF. In DNA, the CDR3 is TGTGCCAGCAGCCAATACGGGAAAGCCACCGGGGAGCTGTTTTTT.

The chain couples TRBV18 to TRBJ2-1; the match to TRBD2 covers 11 bases. From germline, CDR1 is KGHSH and CDR2 LQKENI. The CDR3 runs 16 residues. V was pared by 4 bases and J by 2 bases, with 4 bases of the junction left unmatched. The CDR3 bases are TGTGCCAGCTCACGAACGACTAGCGGGACCTACAATGAGCAGTTCTTC. Translated: CASSRTTSGTYNEQFF.

This clone was detected once. This chain uses TRBV9 with TRBJ2-1; D may be TRBD1 (5 bases). Trimming took off 2 bases at V and 7 bases at J, with 19 bases between the two ends. This CDR3 has 16 residues. Germline assignment: CDR1 SGDLS and CDR2 YYNGEE. The DNA of the CDR3 is TGTGCCAGCAGCGTGGGTGGGGCTCCCGGTTTGAATGAGCAGTTCTTC. Residues: CASSVGGAPGLNEQFF.

The V gene is TRBV7-2, the J gene TRBJ2-1, with a possible D match to TRBD1 (6 bases). Per the germline V gene, CDR1 is SGHTA and CDR2 is FQGNSA. The ends were cut back, 2 bases at V and 7 bases at J, with 15 bases in the middle. The CDR3 is 15 amino acids. CDR3 region: CASSLSGDPGNEQFF. The CDR3 DNA reads as TGTGCCAGCAGCTTATCAGGGGATCCTGGGAATGAGCAGTTCTTC.

The genes are TRBV9 and TRBJ2-3; D is possibly TRBD2 (5 bases). The CDR3 has 15 amino acids. Germline V gene lookup returns CDR1 SGDLS and CDR2 YYNGEE. Trimming removed 0 bases from V and 1 base from J, with 9 bases in between. The CDR3 DNA follows: TGTGCCAGCAGCGTAGTCCTCGGGGGCACAGATACGCAGTATTTT. Amino acid sequence: CASSVVLGGTDTQYF.

In the case of this clone: One end of the junction does not line up with germline, which may come from a read error. The J gene is TRBJ2-3, the V gene TRBV7-9; 13 bases agree with TRBD2. The CDR3 loop spans 18 amino acids. Per germline, CDR1 SEHNR and CDR2 FQNEAQ (reference sequence). The CDR3 bases are TGTGCCAGCGGCTTAGGAACTAGCGGGAGGGCCCGCACAGATACGCAGTATTTT. This encodes CASGLGTSGRARTDTQYF. The whole variable domain, filled in from reference TRBV7-9 and TRBJ2-3, reads DTGVSQNPRHKITKRGQNVTFRCDPISEHNRLYWYRQTLGQGPEFLTYFQNEAQLEKSRLLSDRFSAERPKGSFSTLEIQRTEQGDSAMYLCASGLGTSGRARTDTQYFGPGTRLTVL.

The chain has TRBV18 and TRBJ1-4, with a possible D match to TRBD1 (6 bases). V was pared by 0 bases and J by 5 bases, with 10 bases between. CDR1 is KGHSH and CDR2 is LQKENI in the germline V gene. This CDR3 is built from 15 residues. Here the CDR3 DNA reads TGTGCCAGCTCACCACCGGACAGTAGGAATGAAAAACTGTTTTTT. This sequence encodes CASSPPDSRNEKLFF.

This chain connects TRBV7-2 to TRBJ2-1; TRBD1 aligns across 11 bases. J lost 7 bases, V lost 4 bases, and 6 bases had no gene match. The CDR3 extends over 15 amino acids. Germline loops: CDR1 SGHTA, CDR2 FQGNSA. CDR3 loop: CASSWGQGELNEQFF. The CDR3 DNA reads TGTGCCAGCAGCTGGGGACAGGGGGAGTTAAATGAGCAGTTCTTC.

V and J are TRBV20-1 and TRBJ1-1; a weak D match, TRBD1 (5 bases). V was shortened by 3 bases and J by 5 bases, with 10 bases between the two germline ends. CDR1 and CDR2 from the germline V gene are DFQATT and SNEGSKA (reference sequence). There are 12 residues in the CDR3. CDR3 bases: TGCAGTGCTAGTCGGGGGGGGACTGAAGCTTTCTTT. Protein: CSASRGGTEAFF.

This chain uses TRBV27 with TRBJ2-7; 7 nucleotides match TRBD2. V lost 8 bases and J lost 2; bases outside the gene matches: 6. CDR1 is MNHEY and CDR2 is SMNVEV in the germline V gene (reference sequence). The CDR3 loop spans 13 amino acids. The CDR3 protein is CASSTGGTYEQYF. The CDR3 DNA is TGTGCCAGCTCAACGGGGGGAACCTACGAGCAGTACTTC.

The gene calls are TRBV4-1 and TRBJ2-1, with D possibly matching TRBD1 (5 bases). Germline V CDR1 and CDR2: MGHRA, YSYEKL. Trimming pared 1 base from V and 0 bases from J, leaving 13 bases between. The length of the CDR3 is 17 residues. The CDR3 DNA follows: TGCGCCAGCAGCCAAGGGCTAAGGGGAAGCTCCTACAATGAGCAGTTCTTC. Encoded protein: CASSQGLRGSSYNEQFF.

V usage is TRBV18 and J usage is TRBJ2-7; D may be TRBD1 (6 bases). V lost 6 bases to trimming and J lost 4 bases, with 13 bases between them. This CDR3 spans 13 amino acids. Germline CDR1 and CDR2: KGHSH and LQKENI. The CDR3 spells CASSLQQGYEQYF. CDR3 nucleotides: TGTGCCAGCTCCCTTCAACAGGGATACGAGCAGTACTTC. The variable domain in full, with the rest retrieved from reference TRBV18 and TRBJ2-7, is NAGVMQNPRHLVRRRGQEARLRCSPMKGHSHVYWYRQLPEEGLKFMVYLQKENIIDESGMPKERFSAEFPKEGPSILRIQQVVRGDSAAYFCASSLQQGYEQYFGPGTRLTVT.

The CDR3 region has the DNA TGTGCCAGTAGTATTGCGGCGGGGGTCTCCTACAATGAGCAGTTCTTC. It codes for CASSIAAGVSYNEQFF. V usage is TRBV19 and J usage is TRBJ2-1, with 7 bases identical to TRBD2. Germline V gives CDR1 LNHDA, CDR2 SQIVND (reference sequence). V gave up 3 bases and J gave up 0 bases; unmatched junction bases: 5. This CDR3 contains 16 residues.

This chain joins TRBV30 and TRBJ1-5; 7 bases agree with TRBD1. Germline CDR1 is GTSNPN and CDR2 is SVGIG (reference sequence). Trimming removed 2 bases from V and 0 bases from J; junction bases left unmatched: 10. This CDR3 is built from 17 residues. This CDR3 is CAWSSDRVRSSNQPQHF. CDR3 coding DNA: TGTGCCTGGAGTTCTGACAGGGTCAGAAGTAGCAATCAGCCCCAGCATTTT. Drawing the rest from reference TRBV30 and TRBJ1-5, the complete variable domain is SQTIHQWPATLVQPVGSPLSLECTVEGTSNPNLYWYRQAAGRGLQLLFYSVGIGQISSEVPQNLSASRPQDRQFILSSKKLLLSDSGFYLCAWSSDRVRSSNQPQHFGDGTRLSIL.

The chain is built from TRBV5-1 and TRBJ2-3, with 11 nucleotides matching TRBD1. CDR1 and CDR2 (germline): SGHRS, YFSETQ. This CDR3 contains 15 residues. Trimming took 3 bases from V and 4 from J; bases not matched to a gene: 4. CDR3 nucleotides: TGCGCCAGCAGCTCGGACAGGGGGCTGCCAGATACGCAGTATTTT. Its translation: CASSSDRGLPDTQYF.

V is TRBV2 and J is TRBJ2-3; 13 nucleotides agree with TRBD2. V dropped 6 bases and J dropped 0; count of bases not matched to a gene: 3. Germline V gene data show CDR1 as SNHLY and CDR2 as FYNNEI. This CDR3 is built from 16 residues. CDR3 sequence reads: CASRGLAGSSTDTQYF. CDR3 DNA: TGTGCCAGCAGGGGACTAGCGGGATCTAGCACAGATACGCAGTATTTT. Filled out from reference TRBV2 and TRBJ2-3, the complete variable domain reads EPEVTQTPSHQVTQMGQEVILRCVPISNHLYFYWYRQILGQKVEFLVSFYNNEISEKSEIFDDQFSVERPDGSNFTLKIRSTKLEDSAMYFCASRGLAGSSTDTQYFGPGTRLTVL.

The chain employs TRBV5-6 and TRBJ2-5; 13 bases line up with TRBD2. The CDR3 extends over 15 amino acids. V was pared by 4 bases and J by 5 bases, with 5 bases of the junction left unmatched. Germline V lookup: CDR1 SGHDT, CDR2 YYEEEE. The CDR3: CASSRGTSGTETQYF. The CDR3 nucleotides read TGTGCCAGCAGCCGGGGGACTAGCGGGACGGAGACCCAGTACTTC.

This clone has a single count. V gene TRBV11-2 combines with J gene TRBJ2-5; D gene ambiguous. Germline lookup yields CDR1 SGHAT and CDR2 FQNNGV. Trimming stripped 7 bases from V and 5 bases from J, with 14 bases between. The length of the CDR3 is 13 residues. DNA of the CDR3: TGTGCCAGCAACTCCCAGCTGCGGGAGACCCAGTACTTC. It translates to CASNSQLRETQYF.

The V gene is TRBV9, the J gene TRBJ2-1; D not resolved. This CDR3 is built from 13 residues. Trimming took 0 bases from V and 6 from J, leaving 7 bases between them. CDR1 is SGDLS, CDR2 YYNGEE, per germline. The CDR3 protein is CASSVGFSNEQFF. In nucleotides, the CDR3 is TGTGCCAGCAGCGTAGGTTTTAGCAATGAGCAGTTCTTC.

The rearrangement uses TRBV7-9 and TRBJ2-3; 10 nucleotides line up with TRBD2. CDR3 length: 17 residues. V gave up 1 base and J gave up 2 bases; unmatched junction bases: 6. CDR1 and CDR2 (germline): SEHNR, FQNEAQ (reference sequence). The CDR3 region is CASSLGRTSGHTDTQYF. The CDR3 DNA reads TGTGCCAGCAGCTTAGGGAGGACTAGCGGCCACACAGATACGCAGTATTTT.

The V call is TRBV9, the J call TRBJ2-3; 7 bases match TRBD1. After removal of 0 bases from V and 6 bases from J, the junction contained 7 bases not matched to a gene. The CDR3 has 15 amino acids. CDR1 is SGDLS and CDR2 is YYNGEE in the germline V gene. The DNA for the CDR3 is TGTGCCAGCAGCGTAGTACAGGGGACGGGGGATACGCAGTATTTT. This gives the protein CASSVVQGTGDTQYF.

The chain joins TRBV3-1 (or the pseudogene TRBV3-2) to TRBJ1-1, with 8 bases identical to TRBD1. V lost 5 bases to trimming and J lost 11 bases; unmatched junction nucleotides: 19. This CDR3 is 16 amino acids long. Germline CDR1 and CDR2: LGHDT and YNNKEL (reference sequence). The CDR3 sequence is CASSSSANRGYGGAFF. The CDR3 region has the DNA TGTGCCAGCAGCTCCTCAGCAAACAGGGGGTATGGGGGGGCTTTCTTT.